This T cell receptor (beta chain) was profiled in a study of read filtering for tumor transcriptome and immune sequencing. From 400 to 450 ng of RNA, a library with molecular barcoded alpha/delta and beta/gamma adaptors was made. Each CDR3 protein is one row after TCRdb ran MiXCR on the reads. Of 35,000 to 40,000 distinct CDR3 sequences in the sample, approximately 15% were seen once. This clonotype was recorded at least ten times. Germline values: CDR1 MNHNY, CDR2 SVGAGI (reference sequence). This CDR3 is 17 amino acids long. V lost 1 base, J lost 0 bases, and 14 bases lay in between. The TCR was taken from a donor aged 40 or older with multiple myeloma. Material: a population of CD138-negative cells sorted from bone marrow. The chain combines TRBV6-6 with TRBJ2-3, with D hard to call. CDR3 sequence: CASSYLALYASTDTQYF. DNA for the CDR3: TGTGCCAGCAGTTACTTGGCGCTATACGCTAGCACAGATACGCAGTATTTT.